These 9 T cell receptor beta chains originate from one sample sequenced in a study of CD8 T cells in Susac syndrome (dated by TCRdb to the late 2010s). Library construction relied on the immunoSEQ multiplex PCR assay. RNA was extracted using the RNeasy kit, and about 0.5 to 1 microgram was reverse transcribed with random hexamers. TCRdb reanalyzed the raw reads on its own, using fastp at Q25 for trimming and MiXCR for clone calling, and kept in-frame beta chains. Under each unique CDR3 protein, matching rows form one entry showing the most common genes and DNA. A total of some 450,000 distinct CDR3 sequences appear in this sample, more than 80% of them only once. The ten largest make up about 0.12% of the sample. Sequenced sample: CD8+ T cells from PBMCs. These receptors were collected from a human donor with multiple sclerosis.

This rearrangement joins TRBV7-9 to TRBJ1-1; unclear D gene. Trimming took 3 bases from V and 3 from J, leaving 20 bases between them. Germline assignment: CDR1 SEHNR and CDR2 FQNEAQ (reference sequence). The CDR3 contains 17 residues. The CDR3 DNA reads as TGTGCCAGCAGCTTCCCGGACCGTCTGGTCCAGGACACTGAAGCTTTCTTT. Translating gives CASSFPDRLVQDTEAFF.

The genes are TRBV27 and TRBJ1-4; TRBD1 might be the D (6 bases). V lost 3 bases and J lost 4, with 15 bases in between. The CDR3 is 16 amino acids. CDR1 MNHEY and CDR2 SMNVEV come from the germline V gene (reference sequence). CDR3 sequence (DNA): TGTGCCAGCAGTTTGTCCACAGGGACCTTTAATGAAAAACTGTTTTTT. Translated, it gives CASSLSTGTFNEKLFF.

The chain recombines TRBV10-3 with TRBJ1-2; D is perhaps TRBD1 (6 bases). Germline V gives CDR1 ENHRY, CDR2 SYGVKD. CDR3 length: 15 residues. V lost 0 bases to trimming and J lost 1 base, with 9 bases between them. CDR3 in amino acids: CAISESGGFNYGYTF. The DNA of the CDR3 is TGTGCCATCAGTGAGTCAGGGGGTTTTAACTATGGCTACACCTTC.

V gene TRBV7-6 combines with J gene TRBJ1-1; a possible D gene is TRBD1 (5 bases). From germline, CDR1 is SGHVS and CDR2 FNYEAQ. This CDR3 spans 16 amino acids. The ends were cut back, 1 base at V and 0 bases at J, with 12 bases in the middle. The CDR3 sequence is CASSLEAPGLNTEAFF. The CDR3 nucleotides read TGTGCCAGCAGCTTAGAGGCCCCGGGGCTGAACACTGAAGCTTTCTTT. The full variable domain, with the rest looked up from reference TRBV7-6 and TRBJ1-1, is GAGVSQSPRYKVTKRGQDVALRCDPISGHVSLYWYRQALGQGPEFLTYFNYEAQQDKSGLPNDRFSAERPEGSISTLTIQRTEQRDSAMYRCASSLEAPGLNTEAFFGQGTRLTVV.

This clonotype came up a few times. V and J are TRBV3-1 and TRBJ2-6, with D uncertain. With 0 bases removed from V and 2 bases from J, the gap between germline ends came to 2 bases. The germline CDR1 and CDR2 sequences are LGHDT and YNNKEL (reference sequence). The CDR3 sequence is 14 residues long. The CDR3 loop reads CASSQDPGANVLTF. CDR3 bases: TGTGCCAGCAGCCAAGATCCTGGGGCCAACGTCCTGACTTTC.

This chain connects TRBV12-3 or TRBV12-4 to TRBJ2-7, with a possible D match to TRBD1 (6 bases). The CDR3 runs to 14 residues. Between the trimmed V and J ends, which lost 3 bases and 0 bases, there was a span of 9 bases. Here the CDR3 reads CASSFHRVSYEQYF. DNA for the CDR3: TGTGCCAGCAGTTTTCACAGGGTCTCCTACGAGCAGTACTTC.

The chain links TRBV4-1 to TRBJ1-2, with D possibly being TRBD1 (5 bases). The CDR3 extends over 14 amino acids. Germline V gene sequence: CDR1 MGHRA, CDR2 YSYEKL. V was cut by 4 bases and J by 8 bases, with 17 bases left in between. The CDR3 DNA sequence: TGCGCCAGCAGCCGCACGGGGGAGGGCTCGGGCTACACCTTC. It codes for CASSRTGEGSGYTF.

CDR3 in DNA: TGTGCCAGCAGCTTATTACACCCGGGACTTGGATATTACAATGAGCAGTTCTTC. This gives the protein CASSLLHPGLGYYNEQFF. V usage is TRBV7-8 and J usage is TRBJ2-1, with D perhaps matching TRBD2 (6 bases). This CDR3 is 18 amino acids long. Germline lookup yields CDR1 SGHVS and CDR2 FQNEAQ. The V gene lost 2 bases and the J gene lost 4 bases, with 21 bases spanning the gap.

The genes are TRBV4-1 and TRBJ1-5; 7 nucleotides line up with TRBD1. Germline V lookup: CDR1 MGHRA, CDR2 YSYEKL. The J segment lost 4 bases and the V segment lost 4 bases, leaving 7 bases of the junction unmatched. The CDR3 has 15 amino acids. In DNA, the CDR3 is TGCGCCAGCAGCCTGGCCGGGACAGATAATCAGCCCCAGCATTTT. Translated: CASSLAGTDNQPQHF.